The T cell receptor (beta chain) described here comes from a study of blood T cell repertoires in COVID-19. From germline, CDR1 is SGHAT and CDR2 FQNNGV. Between the trimmed V and J ends, which lost 4 bases and 1 base, there was a span of 7 bases. The CDR3 spans 13 residues. The assay was immunoSEQ multiplex PCR, and TCRdb's table has in-frame clones only and misses some. The table includes about 81,000 clones, approximately 86% detected once. What was sequenced was peripheral blood. V is TRBV11-2 and J is TRBJ1-1, with D maybe TRBD1 (5 bases). The receptor comes from a woman older than 75 with acute or convalescent COVID-19. CDR3 amino acids: CASSSTGNTEAFF. The DNA for the CDR3 is TGTGCCAGCAGCTCAACAGGGAACACTGAAGCTTTCTTT.